The rows below give T cell receptor beta chains drawn from one sample of a study of T-cell reconstitution after alpha-beta-depleted transplantation in children. TCRdb itself ran the PCR reads through MiXCR, one entry per CDR3 protein. The table has 440,000 or so distinct CDR3 sequences, around two fifths seen once. The specimen comprised PBMCs, sampled before TCRalphabeta/CD19-depleted stem cell transplant. These receptors were taken from a girl aged 2 to 10 with aplastic anemia, due to receive a stem cell transplant. Each CDR3 is given with its conserved first and last residue. The D gene is left open where the match is weak. Some rows have no size entry. The others give once, few or many, or a class for an expanded clone.

j_call v_call cdr3_length d_call clone_size cdr3_nt cdr3_aa
TRBJ2-5 TRBV2 13 TRBD2 . TGTGCCAGCGAGCGGGAGGTACAAGAGACCCAGTACTTC CASEREVQETQYF
TRBJ2-1 TRBV4-1 13 . . TGCGCCAGCAGCCAAGATGGGGGGTTTGAGCAGTTCTTC CASSQDGGFEQFF
TRBJ1-2 TRBV20-1 12 . . TGCAGTCCGCTAGGGACACACTATGGCTACACCTTC CSPLGTHYGYTF
TRBJ2-7 TRBV7-9 16 . once TGTGCCAGCAGCTCCAACCGGGGGACGGGATTTTACGAGCAGTACTTC CASSSNRGTGFYEQYF
TRBJ1-3 TRBV18 14 TRBD1 . TGTGCCAGCTCACCCGGGACAGATGGAAACACCATATATTTT CASSPGTDGNTIYF
TRBJ2-5 TRBV4-2 15 . . TGTGCCAGCAGCCGATGGATGACTCGTCAAGAGACCCAGTCCTTC CASSRWMTRQETQSF
TRBJ2-2 TRBV28 17 TRBD1 . TGTGCCAGCAGTTCGATTGTGGACAGGGGGCGATTTGGGGAGCTGTTTTTT CASSSIVDRGRFGELFF
TRBJ2-4 TRBV12-3/TRBV12-4 11 . few TGTGCCAGCACTACAAGGACAGAACGGGACTTC CASTTRTERDF
TRBJ2-3 TRBV5-1 14 . few TGCGCCAGCAGCTTAGGCAGACTCACAGATACGCAGTATTTT CASSLGRLTDTQYF
TRBJ2-5 TRBV20-1 16 . . TGCAGTGCTAGAGGCCTAGGGGGAGGCTCCCAAGAGACCCAGTACTTC CSARGLGGGSQETQYF
TRBJ1-1 TRBV5-8 17 . . TGTGCCAGCAGAAGGACCCCGGGAGGCTGGGGCGGCACTGAAGCTTTCTTT CASRRTPGGWGGTEAFF
TRBJ1-1 TRBV20-1 14 TRBD1 . TGCAGTGCTAGTCAGGGGGCGCGGGTAACTGAAGCTTTCTTT CSASQGARVTEAFF
TRBJ2-7 TRBV28 14 TRBD1 . TGTGCCAGCAGCCGGACAGGGCAACGCTACGAGCAGTACTTC CASSRTGQRYEQYF
TRBJ2-2 TRBV12-3/TRBV12-4 16 . . TGTGCCAGCAGTCCCGTTAGGGGTCCGAACACCGGGGAGCTGTTTTTT CASSPVRGPNTGELFF
TRBJ2-3 TRBV29-1 14 TRBD1 . TGCAGCGTTGGAAGCGAGGGGGCGCGGGATACGCAGTATTTT CSVGSEGARDTQYF
TRBJ2-7 TRBV12-3/TRBV12-4 11 . . TGTGCCAGCAGGCTTTTTTCCGAGCAGTACTTC CASRLFSEQYF
TRBJ2-5 TRBV21-1 16 . many TGTGCCACCCAGCAATTACAGGGAGAACCCCAAGAGACCCAGTACTTC CATQQLQGEPQETQYF
TRBJ2-1 TRBV20-1 14 . few TGCAGTGCTCCTGACCATCGGGGGATCAATGAGCAGTTCTTC CSAPDHRGINEQFF
TRBJ1-4 TRBV29-1 11 . few TGCAGCGTTGGGGGGGATGAAAAACTGTTTTTT CSVGGDEKLFF
TRBJ2-2 TRBV5-1 14 . many TGCGCCAGCAGCTTCCAGACAGACCCCGGGGAGCTGTTTTTT CASSFQTDPGELFF
TRBJ2-1 TRBV3-1 14 . . TGTGCCAGCAGAGGACTGGGATCCTACAATGAGCAGTTCTTC CASRGLGSYNEQFF
TRBJ1-3 TRBV18 16 . many TGTGCCAGCTCACCCGACAGTCCCGACTCTGGAAACACCATATATTTT CASSPDSPDSGNTIYF
TRBJ1-1 TRBV29-1 13 . once TGCAGCGTTGATCTGCAGGGGTGGCCTGAAGCTTTCTTT CSVDLQGWPEAFF
TRBJ1-2 TRBV28 14 TRBD1 many TGTGCCAGCAGTTTAACACAGGGGGCAGGGGGCTACACCTTC CASSLTQGAGGYTF
TRBJ1-5 TRBV28 15 TRBD1 once TGTGCCAGCAGTTTATGGGACAGGGGACTACAGCCCCAGCATTTT CASSLWDRGLQPQHF
TRBJ2-1 TRBV5-1 16 . . TGCGCCAGCAGCTTGGATCAGACAAGCTCCTACAATGAGCAGTTCTTC CASSLDQTSSYNEQFF
TRBJ2-1 TRBV9 16 . . TGTGCCAGCAGTGGAGAGGACCAACAAGACTACAATGAGCAGTTCTTC CASSGEDQQDYNEQFF
TRBJ2-7 TRBV10-1 13 . . TGCGCCAGCAGTGCCCAGGGGAGGGACGAGCAGTACTTC CASSAQGRDEQYF
TRBJ2-1 TRBV7-2 15 TRBD2 . TGTGCCAGCAGCGACGGGCTAGCGGGAGGGCATGAGCAGTTCTTC CASSDGLAGGHEQFF
TRBJ2-7 TRBV7-9 14 TRBD1 . TGTGCCAGCAGCTTAACCGACAGGGGCGACGAGCAGTACTTC CASSLTDRGDEQYF
TRBJ1-1 TRBV10-3 13 . many TGTGCCATCAGGAGTGGATTGGGCACTGAAGCTTTCTTT CAIRSGLGTEAFF
TRBJ2-2 TRBV7-9 17 . . TGTGCCAGCAGCTTACAGGGGTTAGCGGCAAACACCTGGGAGCTGTTTTTT CASSLQGLAANTWELFF
TRBJ2-7 TRBV7-2 14 . . TGTGCCAGCAGCGTGTCATGGACCAACTACGAGCAGTACTTC CASSVSWTNYEQYF
TRBJ2-7 TRBV20-1 15 . . TGCAGTGCTTACCCGGGTGGGAAGATCAACTACGAGCAGTACTTC CSAYPGGKINYEQYF
TRBJ2-7 TRBV7-2 14 TRBD1 . TGTGCCAGCAGCTGGGGACAGGGCTTCTACGAGCAGTACTTC CASSWGQGFYEQYF
TRBJ2-7 TRBV12-3/TRBV12-4 11 . few TGTGCCAGCAGTTTTGACTTCGAGCAGTACTTC CASSFDFEQYF
TRBJ2-5 TRBV27 14 . . TGTGCCAGCAGTCCCTGGAGGGGCCAAGAGACCCAGTACTTC CASSPWRGQETQYF
TRBJ2-7 TRBV5-1 13 . . TGCGCCAGCAGCTTGGGGGACGAATACGAGCAGTACTTC CASSLGDEYEQYF
TRBJ2-1 TRBV18 14 . many TGTGCCAGCTCACCACGGGGGGATGAGGATGAGCAGTTCTTC CASSPRGDEDEQFF